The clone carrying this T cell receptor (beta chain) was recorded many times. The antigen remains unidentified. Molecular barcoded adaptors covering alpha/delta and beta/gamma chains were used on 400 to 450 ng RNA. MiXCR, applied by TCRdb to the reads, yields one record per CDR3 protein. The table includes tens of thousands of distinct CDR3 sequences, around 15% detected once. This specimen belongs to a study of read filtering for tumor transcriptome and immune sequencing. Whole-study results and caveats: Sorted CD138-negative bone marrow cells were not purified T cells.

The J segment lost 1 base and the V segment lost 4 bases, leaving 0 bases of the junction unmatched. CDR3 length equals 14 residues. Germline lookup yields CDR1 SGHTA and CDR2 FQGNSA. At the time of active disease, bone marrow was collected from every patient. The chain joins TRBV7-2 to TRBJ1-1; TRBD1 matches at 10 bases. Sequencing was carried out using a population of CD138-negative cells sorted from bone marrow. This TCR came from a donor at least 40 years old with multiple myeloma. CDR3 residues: CASSWDRGNTEAFF. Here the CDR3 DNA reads TGTGCCAGCAGCTGGGACAGGGGGAACACTGAAGCTTTCTTT.